Listed here is a single TCR beta chain. This clonotype was seen repeatedly, ten times or more. This receptor's antigen is unknown. Per-nucleotide qualities are absent, and no much larger clonotype sits a single base away. The method was RACE. Sequencer: NextSeq 500. During library preparation, unique molecular identifiers were attached to individual cDNA molecules so that TCRs could be counted in a quantitative, reproducible way. For every blood RNA sample, sequencing covered both the TCR alpha and TCR beta chains. As for the original processing: A median of around 96,000 TCRs per sample was observed, with a range of about 23,224 to 690,600. The Decombinator software suite was used to annotate V, J and CDR3 in the TCR reads. For PS versus PT1 abundance plots, all samples were subsampled to the same number of TCRs (28,000). Expanded TCRs were defined as absent before sensitization and observed at least eight times at the 2-week time point. TCRdb itself trimmed the public reads at Q25 with fastp, ran MiXCR and retained productive beta chains. Rows matching on CDR3 protein sequence are summarized as one entry with the most common DNA and genes. The V and J calls follow TCRdb's processing rather than the paper's. Counted in this sample were about 110,000 distinct CDR3 sequences; roughly a tenth of them appeared once. The ten top clones hold 2.5% to 3.5% of the sample.

This entry comes from a study of human T cells and chemical hapten exposure (dated by TCRdb to about 2021). About the study as a whole: For sensitization, 2% DPC in acetone was applied to an approximately 2 cm by approximately 2 cm area of upper inner arm skin. Weekly therapeutic DPC doses were additionally applied to the scalp of patients throughout the roughly 24-week study period. Patch testing on the upper back used Finn chambers containing 0.01% DPC, with scoring done after 6 days according to International Contact Dermatitis Research Group standards. Most of the patients in the cohort were female, and the cohort covered alopecia areata with under or over 50% scalp involvement, alopecia totalis and alopecia universalis. Libraries were pooled for sequencing, and variation in per-sample TCR yields was attributed mainly to small differences in library volumes within the pool. In alopecia patients, the study followed how the peripheral blood TCR repertoire changed in vivo over primary and secondary sensitization to diphenylcyclopropenone (DPC), a hapten. Blood samples were taken from patients before sensitization (week 0) and then at 2, 6 and about 24 weeks after DPC sensitization. Approximately 30 alopecia patients provided blood for TCR sequencing at one to four time points (pre-sensitization, 2, 6 and 24 weeks).

Reading the label with the study, this specimen's time point is: patch test 2, 6 weeks after DPC sensitization. Interpreted using the paper, the treatment or condition label stands for: therapeutic diphenylcyclopropenone sensitization with weekly scalp DPC. At each patch-test visit, blood was drawn before the patch test was applied. Patients were eligible if aged 18 to 70, diagnosed with alopecia and judged suitable for DPC therapy, and pregnant patients were excluded. Total RNA was extracted from unfractionated whole blood that had been collected in Tempus Blood RNA tubes. Including the terminal cysteine and phenylalanine, the CDR3 comprises 14 residues. Only the CDR3 part of the read is kept: 42 bases, read in frame from the first base. V is clipped by 6 bases and J by 4 bases, and the sequence between their germline boundaries is 15 bases long. What the work shows at the level of the full study, not this receptor alone: A positive correlation was found between the number of PT1 expanded TCRs and patch test score, with significance reached at thresholds 8, 16 and 32 but not 4. All patients had alopecia, a presumed autoimmune disease, so their immune response might differ from that of healthy individuals. Significantly more large CDR3 similarity clusters were formed by expanded TCRs than by pre-sensitization or healthy control sets, consistent with antigen-driven responses. Repeated subsampling changed both the strength of the expansion versus patch-test correlation and the threshold at which that correlation became significant. No change with DPC sensitization was found in the number of TCRs above 1 in 1000 frequency, and no evidence of global repertoire structure alterations was found.

This chain joins TRBV12-3 or TRBV12-4 to TRBJ1-1, with the D gene not clear enough to name. The sample here was whole blood, taken in connection with sensitization to the hapten diphenylcyclopropenone (DPC). This TCR derives from a woman between 40 and 50 years old with alopecia areata. Some clones in this sample may be carry-over from other donors' samples. The CDR3 amino acid sequence is: CASSSSARSTEAFF. The nucleotides read TGTGCCAGCAGCTCCTCGGCGAGAAGCACTGAAGCTTTCTTT.